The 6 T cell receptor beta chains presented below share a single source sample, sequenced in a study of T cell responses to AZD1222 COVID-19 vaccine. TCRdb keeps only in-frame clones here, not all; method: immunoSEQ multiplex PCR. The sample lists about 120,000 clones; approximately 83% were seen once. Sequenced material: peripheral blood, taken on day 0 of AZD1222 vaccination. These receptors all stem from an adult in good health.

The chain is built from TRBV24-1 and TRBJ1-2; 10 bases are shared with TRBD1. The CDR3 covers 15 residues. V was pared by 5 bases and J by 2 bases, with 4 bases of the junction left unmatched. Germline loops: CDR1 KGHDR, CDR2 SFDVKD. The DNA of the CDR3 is TGTGCCACCAGTGGGACAGGGGGGACGAACTATGGCTACACCTTC. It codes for CATSGTGGTNYGYTF.

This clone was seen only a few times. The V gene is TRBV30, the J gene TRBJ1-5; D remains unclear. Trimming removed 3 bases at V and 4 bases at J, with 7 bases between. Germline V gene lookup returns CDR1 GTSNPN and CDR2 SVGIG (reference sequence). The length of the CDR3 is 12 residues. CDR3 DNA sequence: TGTGCCTGGAGCACCGAGAATCAGCCCCAGCATTTT. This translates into CAWSTENQPQHF.

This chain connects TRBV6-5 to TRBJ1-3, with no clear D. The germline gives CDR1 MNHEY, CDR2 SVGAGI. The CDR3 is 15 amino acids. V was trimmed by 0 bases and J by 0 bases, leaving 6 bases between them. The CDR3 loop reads CASSYSWDSGNTIYF. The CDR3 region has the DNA TGTGCCAGCAGTTACTCGTGGGACTCTGGAAACACCATATATTTT.

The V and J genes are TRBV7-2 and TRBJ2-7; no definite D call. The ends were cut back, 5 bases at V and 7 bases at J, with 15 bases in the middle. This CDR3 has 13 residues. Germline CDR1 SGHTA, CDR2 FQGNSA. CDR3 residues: CASSHDPPYEQYF. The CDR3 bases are TGTGCCAGCAGCCACGACCCGCCGTATGAGCAGTACTTC.

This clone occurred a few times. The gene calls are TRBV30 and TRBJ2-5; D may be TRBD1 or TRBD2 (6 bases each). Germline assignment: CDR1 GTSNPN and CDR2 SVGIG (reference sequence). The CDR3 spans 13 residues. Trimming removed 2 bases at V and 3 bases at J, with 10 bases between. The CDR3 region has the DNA TGTGCCTGGAGTATGGGGGGCGAAGAGACCCAGTACTTC. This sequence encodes CAWSMGGEETQYF.

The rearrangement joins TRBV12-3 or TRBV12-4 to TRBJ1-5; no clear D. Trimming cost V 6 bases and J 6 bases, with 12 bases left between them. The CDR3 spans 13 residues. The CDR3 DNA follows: TGTGCCAGCAGCCTAGATAAAGGTCAGCCCCAGCATTTT. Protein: CASSLDKGQPQHF.